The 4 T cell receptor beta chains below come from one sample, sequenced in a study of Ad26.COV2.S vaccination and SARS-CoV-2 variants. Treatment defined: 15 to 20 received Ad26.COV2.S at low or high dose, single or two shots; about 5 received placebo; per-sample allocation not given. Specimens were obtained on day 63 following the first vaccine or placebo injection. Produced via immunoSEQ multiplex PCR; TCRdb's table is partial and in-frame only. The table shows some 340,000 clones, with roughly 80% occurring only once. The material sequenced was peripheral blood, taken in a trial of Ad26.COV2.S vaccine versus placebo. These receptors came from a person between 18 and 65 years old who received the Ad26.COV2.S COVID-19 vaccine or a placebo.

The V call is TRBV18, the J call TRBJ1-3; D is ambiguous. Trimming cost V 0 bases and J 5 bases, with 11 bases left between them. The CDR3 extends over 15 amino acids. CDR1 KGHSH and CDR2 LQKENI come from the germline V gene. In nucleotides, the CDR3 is TGTGCCAGCTCACCACCGTCCCAAAATCGAAACACCATATATTTT. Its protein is CASSPPSQNRNTIYF.

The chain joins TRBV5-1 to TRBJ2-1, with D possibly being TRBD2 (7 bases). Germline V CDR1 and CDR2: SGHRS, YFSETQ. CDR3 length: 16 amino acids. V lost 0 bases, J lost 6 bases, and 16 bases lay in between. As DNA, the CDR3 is TGCGCCAGCAGCTTGGAGTTCGGGGGGCCTTCCAATGAGCAGTTCTTC. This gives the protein CASSLEFGGPSNEQFF. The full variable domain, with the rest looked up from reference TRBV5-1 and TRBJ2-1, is KAGVTQTPRYLIKTRGQQVTLSCSPISGHRSVSWYQQTPGQGLQFLFEYFSETQRNKGNFPGRFSGRQFSNSRSEMNVSTLELGDSALYLCASSLEFGGPSNEQFFGPGTRLTVL.

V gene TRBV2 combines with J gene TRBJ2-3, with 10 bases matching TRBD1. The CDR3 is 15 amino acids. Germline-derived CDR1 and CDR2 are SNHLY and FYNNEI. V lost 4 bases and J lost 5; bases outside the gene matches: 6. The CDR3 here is CASSATTGGGDTQYF. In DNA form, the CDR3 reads TGTGCCAGCAGTGCCACGACAGGGGGCGGAGATACGCAGTATTTT.

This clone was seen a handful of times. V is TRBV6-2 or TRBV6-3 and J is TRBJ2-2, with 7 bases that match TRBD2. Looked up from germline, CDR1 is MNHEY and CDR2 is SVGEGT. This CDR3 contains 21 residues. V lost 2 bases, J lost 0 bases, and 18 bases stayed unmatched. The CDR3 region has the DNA TGTGCCAGCAGTTACCCCCCTCCCAGCGGGGTTCTTTACGCGAACACCGGGGAGCTGTTTTTT. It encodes CASSYPPPSGVLYANTGELFF.